The present TCR beta chain was sequenced within a study of Graves' ophthalmopathy and Graves' hyperthyroidism. On the study more broadly: The study drew peripheral blood at initial diagnosis, before any treatment. General study results and limits: Its predictions of ophthalmopathy progression gave the model 70.59% sensitivity and about 72% specificity.

The CDR3 is 14 residues long. V lost 0 bases to trimming and J lost 2 bases, with 7 bases between them. CDR1 SGHRS and CDR2 YFSETQ come from the germline V gene. The sample holds many counts of this clonotype. The antigen remains undetermined. Researchers took RNA transcripts and amplified TCR beta CDR3 regions from them. The first-round RT-PCR employed HTBI primers together with the Qiagen OneStep RT-PCR kit. A multiplex PCR was then performed as the second round. MiXCR was run by TCRdb on the multiplex PCR reads, yielding one entry per CDR3 protein. The sample lists about 48,000 distinct CDR3 sequences, around half seen once, with roughly 20% in the top ten. Other autoimmune diseases, uncontrolled infections, pregnancy or lactation ruled patients out of participation. Diagnosis relied on clinical symptoms, serum thyroxine, TRAb, thyroid ultrasound and orbital computed tomography.

Sample: peripheral blood. The source is an adult man with Graves' ophthalmopathy. The rearrangement uses TRBV5-1 and TRBJ2-3, with no clear D. CDR3 loop: CASSLAESTDTQYF. For the CDR3, the DNA is TGCGCCAGCAGCTTGGCCGAGTCCACAGATACGCAGTATTTT. Variable domain in full (rest from reference TRBV5-1 and TRBJ2-3): KAGVTQTPRYLIKTRGQQVTLSCSPISGHRSVSWYQQTPGQGLQFLFEYFSETQRNKGNFPGRFSGRQFSNSRSEMNVSTLELGDSALYLCASSLAESTDTQYFGPGTRLTVL.